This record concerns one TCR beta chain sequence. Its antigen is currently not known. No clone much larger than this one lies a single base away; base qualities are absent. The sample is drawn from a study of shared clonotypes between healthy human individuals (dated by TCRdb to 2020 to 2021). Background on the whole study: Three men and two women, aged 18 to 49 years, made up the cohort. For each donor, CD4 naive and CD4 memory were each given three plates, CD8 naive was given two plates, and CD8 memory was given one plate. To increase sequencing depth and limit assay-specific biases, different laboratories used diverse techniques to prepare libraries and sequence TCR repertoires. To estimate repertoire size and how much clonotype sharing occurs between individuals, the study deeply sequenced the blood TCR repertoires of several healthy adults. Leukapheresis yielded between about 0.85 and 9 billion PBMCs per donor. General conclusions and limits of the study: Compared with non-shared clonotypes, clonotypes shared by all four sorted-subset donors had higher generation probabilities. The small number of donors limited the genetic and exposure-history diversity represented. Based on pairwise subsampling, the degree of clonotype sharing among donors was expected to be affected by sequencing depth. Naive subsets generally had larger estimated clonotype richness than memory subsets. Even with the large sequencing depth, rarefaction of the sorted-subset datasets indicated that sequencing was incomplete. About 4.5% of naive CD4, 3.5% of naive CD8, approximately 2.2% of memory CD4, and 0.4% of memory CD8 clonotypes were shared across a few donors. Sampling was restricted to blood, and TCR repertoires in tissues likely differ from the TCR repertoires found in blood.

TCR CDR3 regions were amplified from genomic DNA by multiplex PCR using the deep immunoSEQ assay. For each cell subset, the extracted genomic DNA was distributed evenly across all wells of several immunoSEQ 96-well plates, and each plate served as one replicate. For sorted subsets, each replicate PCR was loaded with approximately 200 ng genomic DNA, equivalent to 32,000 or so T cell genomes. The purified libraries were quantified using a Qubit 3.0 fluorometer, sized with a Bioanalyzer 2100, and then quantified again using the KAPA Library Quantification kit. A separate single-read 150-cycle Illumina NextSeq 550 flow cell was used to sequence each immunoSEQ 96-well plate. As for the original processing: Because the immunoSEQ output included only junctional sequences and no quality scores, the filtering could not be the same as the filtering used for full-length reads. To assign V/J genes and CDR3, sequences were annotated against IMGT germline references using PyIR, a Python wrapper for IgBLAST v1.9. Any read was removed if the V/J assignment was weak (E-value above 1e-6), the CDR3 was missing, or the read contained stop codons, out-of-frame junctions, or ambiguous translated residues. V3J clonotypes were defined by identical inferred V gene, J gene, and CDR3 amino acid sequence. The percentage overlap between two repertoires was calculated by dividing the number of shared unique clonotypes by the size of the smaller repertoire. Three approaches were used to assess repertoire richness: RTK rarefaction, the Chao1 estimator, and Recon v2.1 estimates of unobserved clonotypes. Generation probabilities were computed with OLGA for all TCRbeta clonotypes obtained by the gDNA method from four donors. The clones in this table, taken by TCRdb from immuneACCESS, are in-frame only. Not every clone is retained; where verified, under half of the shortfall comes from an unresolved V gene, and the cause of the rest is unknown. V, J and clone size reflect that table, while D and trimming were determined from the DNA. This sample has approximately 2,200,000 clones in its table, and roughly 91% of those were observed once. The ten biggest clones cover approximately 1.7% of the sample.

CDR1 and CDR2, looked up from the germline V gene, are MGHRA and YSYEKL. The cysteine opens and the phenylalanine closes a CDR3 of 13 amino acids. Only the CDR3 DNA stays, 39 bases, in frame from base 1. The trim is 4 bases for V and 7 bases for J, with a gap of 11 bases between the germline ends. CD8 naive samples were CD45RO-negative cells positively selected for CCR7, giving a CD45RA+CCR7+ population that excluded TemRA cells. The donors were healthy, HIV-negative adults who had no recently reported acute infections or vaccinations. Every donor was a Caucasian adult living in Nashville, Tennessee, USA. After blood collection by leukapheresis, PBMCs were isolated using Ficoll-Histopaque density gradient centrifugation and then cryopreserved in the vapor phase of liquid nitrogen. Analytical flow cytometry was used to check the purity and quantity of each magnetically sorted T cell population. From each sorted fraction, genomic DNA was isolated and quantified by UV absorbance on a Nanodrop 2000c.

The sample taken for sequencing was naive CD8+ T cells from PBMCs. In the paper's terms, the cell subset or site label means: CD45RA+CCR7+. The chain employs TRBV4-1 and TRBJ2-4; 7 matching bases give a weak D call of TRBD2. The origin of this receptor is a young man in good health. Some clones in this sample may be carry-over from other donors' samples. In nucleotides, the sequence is TGCGCCAGCAGCCCTCCGGGGGGCAACATTCAGTACTTC. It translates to CASSPPGGNIQYF.